The rows below give T cell receptor beta chains drawn from one sample of a study of cytomegalovirus exposure and HLA in healthy donors. Assay used: immunoSEQ multiplex PCR; TCRdb lists only in-frame clones, some missing. Here the sample spans around 230,000 clones, 80% to 90% being singletons. The sample taken for sequencing was PBMCs. The receptors here all came from a girl aged 2-10 years in good health and CMV-seronegative. Both conserved end residues are part of each CDR3. The order of the fields is V gene, J gene, CDR3 protein.

TRBV5-1	TRBJ1-5	CASSREGGQPQHF
TRBV18	TRBJ2-1	CASSFGTYSYNEQFF
TRBV5-6	TRBJ2-3	CASSPVVRDTQYF
TRBV15	TRBJ1-3	CATSRVGNPGNTIYF
TRBV10-3	TRBJ2-3	CAISESGQGIDTQYF
TRBV6-1	TRBJ2-3	CASRGHLDTQYF
TRBV4-1	TRBJ2-3	CASSQEAPSTDTQYF
TRBV11-2	TRBJ2-7	CASSFGLPRLSYEQYF
TRBV5-1	TRBJ1-1	CASSLGQGALNTEAFF
TRBV6-6	TRBJ2-7	CASSASGGPYEQYF
TRBV13	TRBJ1-1	CASSSDRGLITEAFF
TRBV7-6	TRBJ1-5	CASSLEATGIQPQHF
TRBV4-1	TRBJ2-7	CASSPSGLAGEQYF
TRBV5-1	TRBJ2-1	CASSLEGGPYNEQFF
TRBV20-1	TRBJ1-4	CSASRGEKLFF
TRBV30	TRBJ2-7	CAWSVRASGGYEQYF
TRBV19	TRBJ1-1	CASSINPEGGSTEAFF
TRBV25-1	TRBJ2-1	CASSLAGGPYNEQFF
TRBV6-5	TRBJ2-6	CASSYSVGVNVLTF
TRBV7-9	TRBJ1-3	CASSPRQALGDTIYF
TRBV5-5	TRBJ1-5	CASSLERGNQPQHF
TRBV6-5	TRBJ1-5	CASGSAPYSNQPQHF
TRBV27	TRBJ2-5	CASSHRGETQYF
TRBV4-1	TRBJ1-3	CASSQDQSNTIYF
TRBV27	TRBJ1-1	CASSSAGQGVRNTEAFF
TRBV5-4	TRBJ1-1	CASSRDIQNTEAFF
TRBV5-1	TRBJ1-1	CASSLVEVTEAFF
TRBV6-6	TRBJ2-1	CASSYSIAGGPVEQFF
TRBV25-1	TRBJ2-5	CASSELGLAGLKETQYF
TRBV29-1	TRBJ2-1	CSVEDFRRVISYNEQFF
TRBV6-1	TRBJ2-2	CASSIRQGPGELFF
TRBV18	TRBJ2-1	CASSPPRREGEQFF
TRBV20-1	TRBJ2-2	CSAPEAGELFF
TRBV2	TRBJ2-7	CASRGQGKTYEQYF
TRBV11-2	TRBJ1-2	CASSRTGYGYTF
TRBV7-9	TRBJ2-7	CASSLARLGGMTYEQYF
TRBV11-2	TRBJ2-1	CASSPYGTSYNEQFF
TRBV6-6	TRBJ1-6	CASTQGWGRYNSPLHF
TRBV6-7	TRBJ2-7	CASRPLGREPPYEQYF
TRBV20-1	TRBJ2-3	CSTARGDTQYF
TRBV5-6	TRBJ1-2	CASSLNRGDYGYTF
TRBV9	TRBJ1-2	CASSVEGLGYTF
TRBV9	TRBJ2-3	CASKRQEITDTQYF
TRBV5-8	TRBJ1-2	CAILEFGYTF
TRBV7-6	TRBJ2-5	CASSLAGSETQYF
TRBV5-1	TRBJ2-5	CASSLGPQETQYF
TRBV5-1	TRBJ2-3	CASSLLAGVADTQYF
TRBV5-1	TRBJ2-2	CASSLFISTGELFF
TRBV11-3	TRBJ2-1	CASSFQAAGGLNEQFF
TRBV18	TRBJ1-2	CASLPTGDYGYTF
TRBV30	TRBJ2-7	CAWSGTSGSYEQYF
TRBV7-9	TRBJ1-1	CASSLEEGMNTEAFF
TRBV14	TRBJ1-5	CASSQDGDFSNQPQHF
TRBV14	TRBJ1-1	CASSHTGTANTEAFF
TRBV15	TRBJ1-6	CATSREQGNSPLHF
TRBV20-1	TRBJ2-7	CKLTTGYEQYF
TRBV7-8	TRBJ1-2	CASSPSRGTARDYGYTF